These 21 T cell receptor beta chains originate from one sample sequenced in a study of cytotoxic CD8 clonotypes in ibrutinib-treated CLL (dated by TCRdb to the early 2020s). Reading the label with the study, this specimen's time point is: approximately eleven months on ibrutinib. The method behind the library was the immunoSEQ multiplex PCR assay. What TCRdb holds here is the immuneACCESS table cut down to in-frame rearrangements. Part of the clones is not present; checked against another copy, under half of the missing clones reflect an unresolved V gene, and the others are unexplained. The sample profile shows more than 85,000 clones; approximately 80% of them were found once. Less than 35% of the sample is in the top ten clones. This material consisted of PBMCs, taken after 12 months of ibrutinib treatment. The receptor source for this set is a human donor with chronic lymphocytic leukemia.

The CDR3 DNA sequence: TGTGCCTGGACCTTTTCTGGGGCCAACGTCCTGACTTTC. Protein product: CAWTFSGANVLTF. The rearrangement links TRBV30 to TRBJ2-6; D is undetermined. The CDR3 spans 13 residues. CDR1 and CDR2 (germline): GTSNPN, SVGIG (reference sequence). Trimming stripped 4 bases from V and 1 base from J, with 5 bases between.

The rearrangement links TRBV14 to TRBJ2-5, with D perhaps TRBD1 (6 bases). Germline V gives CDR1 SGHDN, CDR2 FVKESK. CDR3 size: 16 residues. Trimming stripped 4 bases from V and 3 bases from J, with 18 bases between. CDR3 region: CASSLSGQGTKETQYF. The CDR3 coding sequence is TGTGCCAGCAGCCTCTCCGGGCAGGGGACAAAAGAGACCCAGTACTTC.

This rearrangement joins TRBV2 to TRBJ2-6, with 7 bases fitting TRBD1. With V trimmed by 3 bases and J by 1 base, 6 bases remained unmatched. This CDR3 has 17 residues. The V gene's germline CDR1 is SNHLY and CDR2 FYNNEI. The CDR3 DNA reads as TGTGCCAGCAGTGATCGGTACAGGGGATCTGGGGCCAACGTCCTGACTTTC. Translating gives CASSDRYRGSGANVLTF.

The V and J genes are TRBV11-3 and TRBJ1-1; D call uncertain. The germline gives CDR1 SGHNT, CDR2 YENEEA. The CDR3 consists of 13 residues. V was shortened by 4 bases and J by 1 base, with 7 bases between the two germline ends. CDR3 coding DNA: TGTGCCAGCAGCTCAAGATGGAACACTGAAGCTTTCTTT. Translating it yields CASSSRWNTEAFF.

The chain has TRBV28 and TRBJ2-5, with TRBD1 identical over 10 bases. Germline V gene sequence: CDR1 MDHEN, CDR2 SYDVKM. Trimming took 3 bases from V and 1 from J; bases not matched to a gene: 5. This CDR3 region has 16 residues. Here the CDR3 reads CASSFSRDRGQETQYF. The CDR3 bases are TGTGCCAGCAGTTTTTCCCGGGACAGGGGCCAAGAGACCCAGTACTTC.

Written as DNA, the CDR3 is TGTGCCATCAGTACACAAAACACAGATACGCAGTATTTT. Translation gives CAISTQNTDTQYF. V usage is TRBV10-3 and J usage is TRBJ2-3; D is ambiguous. V lost 5 bases and J 2 bases, leaving 8 bases between the germline ends. Germline V CDR1 and CDR2: ENHRY, SYGVKD. The CDR3 spans 13 residues.

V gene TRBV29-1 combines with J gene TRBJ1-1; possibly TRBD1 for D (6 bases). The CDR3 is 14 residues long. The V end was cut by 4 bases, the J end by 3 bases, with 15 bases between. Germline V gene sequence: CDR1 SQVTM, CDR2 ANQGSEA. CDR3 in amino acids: CSVVGGQGYTEAFF. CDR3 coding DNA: TGCAGCGTTGTCGGTGGGCAGGGGTACACTGAAGCTTTCTTT. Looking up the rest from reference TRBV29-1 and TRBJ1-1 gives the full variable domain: SAVISQKPSRDICQRGTSLTIQCQVDSQVTMMFWYRQQPGQSLTLIATANQGSEATYESGFVIDKFPISRPNLTFSTLTVSNMSPEDSSIYLCSVVGGQGYTEAFFGQGTRLTVV.

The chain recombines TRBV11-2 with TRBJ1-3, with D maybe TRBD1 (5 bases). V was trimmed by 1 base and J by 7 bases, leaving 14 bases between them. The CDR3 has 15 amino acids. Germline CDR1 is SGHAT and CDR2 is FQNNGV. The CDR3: CASSLGPLGPNTIYF. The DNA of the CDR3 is TGTGCCAGCAGCTTAGGCCCCTTGGGGCCGAACACCATATATTTT.

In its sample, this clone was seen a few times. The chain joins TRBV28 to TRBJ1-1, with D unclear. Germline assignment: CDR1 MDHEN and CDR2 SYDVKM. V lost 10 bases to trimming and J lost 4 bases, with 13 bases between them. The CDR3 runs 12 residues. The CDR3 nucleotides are TGTGCCACCGTCACGTGGTCCACTGAAGCTTTCTTT. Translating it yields CATVTWSTEAFF.

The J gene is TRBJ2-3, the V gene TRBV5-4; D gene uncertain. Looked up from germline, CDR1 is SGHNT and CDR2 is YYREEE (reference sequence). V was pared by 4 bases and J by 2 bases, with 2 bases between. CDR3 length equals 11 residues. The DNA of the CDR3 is TGTGCCAGCAGCACCACAGATACGCAGTATTTT. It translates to CASSTTDTQYF.

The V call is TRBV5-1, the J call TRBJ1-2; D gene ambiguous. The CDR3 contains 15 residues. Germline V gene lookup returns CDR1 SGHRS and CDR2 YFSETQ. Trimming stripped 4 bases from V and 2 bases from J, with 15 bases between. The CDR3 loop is CASSLTPGYNYGYTF. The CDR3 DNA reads TGCGCCAGCAGCCTAACCCCGGGATACAACTATGGCTACACCTTC.

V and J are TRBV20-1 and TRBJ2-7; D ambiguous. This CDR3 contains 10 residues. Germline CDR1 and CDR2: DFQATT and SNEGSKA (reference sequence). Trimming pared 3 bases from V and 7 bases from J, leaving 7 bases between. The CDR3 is CSASQKEQYF. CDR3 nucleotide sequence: TGCAGTGCTAGTCAGAAGGAGCAGTACTTC.

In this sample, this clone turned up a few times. The DNA for the CDR3 is TGTGCCAGCAGCTCCTATAGTAACTACGAGCAGTACTTC. Translated: CASSSYSNYEQYF. This rearrangement joins TRBV11-3 to TRBJ2-7; D is unresolved. The V gene's germline CDR1 is SGHNT and CDR2 YENEEA. This CDR3 comprises 13 residues. V was trimmed by 4 bases and J by 3 bases, leaving 10 bases between them. Filled out from reference TRBV11-3 and TRBJ2-7, the complete variable domain reads EAGVVQSPRYKIIEKKQPVAFWCNPISGHNTLYWYLQNLGQGPELLIRYENEEAVDDSQLPKDRFSAERLKGVDSTLKIQPAELGDSAVYLCASSSYSNYEQYFGPGTRLTVT.

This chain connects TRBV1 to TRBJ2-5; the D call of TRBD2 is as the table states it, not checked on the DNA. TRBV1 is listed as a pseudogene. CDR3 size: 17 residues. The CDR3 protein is CTSSPSGVAGVEETQYF. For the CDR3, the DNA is TGCACCAGCAGCCCATCCGGGGTAGCGGGGGTGGAGGAGACCCAGTACTTC.

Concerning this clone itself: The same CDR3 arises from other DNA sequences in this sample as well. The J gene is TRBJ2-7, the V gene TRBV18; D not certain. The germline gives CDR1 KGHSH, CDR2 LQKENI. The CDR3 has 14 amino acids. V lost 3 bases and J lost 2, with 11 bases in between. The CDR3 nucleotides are TGTGCCAGCTCACCGGGCCGGCGGACCTACGAGCAGTACTTC. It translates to CASSPGRRTYEQYF. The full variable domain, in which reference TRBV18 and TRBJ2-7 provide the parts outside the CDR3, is NAGVMQNPRHLVRRRGQEARLRCSPMKGHSHVYWYRQLPEEGLKFMVYLQKENIIDESGMPKERFSAEFPKEGPSILRIQQVVRGDSAAYFCASSPGRRTYEQYFGPGTRLTVT.

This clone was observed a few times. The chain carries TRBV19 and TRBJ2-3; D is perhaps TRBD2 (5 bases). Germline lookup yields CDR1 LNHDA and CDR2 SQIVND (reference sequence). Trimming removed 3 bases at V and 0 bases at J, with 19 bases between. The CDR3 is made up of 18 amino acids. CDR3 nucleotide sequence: TGTGCCAGTAGTATTGAAGGAGGAGCGGTGACTAGCACAGATACGCAGTATTTT. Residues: CASSIEGGAVTSTDTQYF.

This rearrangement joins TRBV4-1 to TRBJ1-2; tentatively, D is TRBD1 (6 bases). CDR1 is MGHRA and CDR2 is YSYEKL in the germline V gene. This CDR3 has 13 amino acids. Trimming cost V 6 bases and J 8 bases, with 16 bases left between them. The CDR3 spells CASSYTGMGGYTF. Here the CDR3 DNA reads TGCGCCAGCAGTTACACAGGGATGGGCGGCTACACCTTC.

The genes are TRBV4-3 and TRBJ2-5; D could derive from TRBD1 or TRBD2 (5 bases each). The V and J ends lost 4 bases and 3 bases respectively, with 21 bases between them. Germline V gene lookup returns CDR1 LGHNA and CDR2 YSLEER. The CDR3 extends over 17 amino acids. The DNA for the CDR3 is TGCGCCAGCAGCCCCGAGGGGCAGGGCGGAATTAAAGAGACCCAGTACTTC. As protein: CASSPEGQGGIKETQYF.

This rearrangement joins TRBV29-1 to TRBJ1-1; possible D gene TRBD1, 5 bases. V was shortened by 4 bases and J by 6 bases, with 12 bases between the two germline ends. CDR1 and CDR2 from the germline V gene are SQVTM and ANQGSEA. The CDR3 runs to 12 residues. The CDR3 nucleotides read TGCAGCGTTGCCACTGACAGCTCTGAAGCTTTCTTT. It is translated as CSVATDSSEAFF.

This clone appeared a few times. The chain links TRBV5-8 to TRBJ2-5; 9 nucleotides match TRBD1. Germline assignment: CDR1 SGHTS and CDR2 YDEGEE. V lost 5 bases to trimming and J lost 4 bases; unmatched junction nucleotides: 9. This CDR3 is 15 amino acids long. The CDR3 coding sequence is TGTGCCAGCAGGTCCGGGACAGGGAAGGGAGAGACCCAGTACTTC. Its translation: CASRSGTGKGETQYF. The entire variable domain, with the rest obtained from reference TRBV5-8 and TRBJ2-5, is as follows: EAGVTQSPTHLIKTRGQQATLRCSPISGHTSVYWYQQALGLGLQFLLWYDEGEERNRGNFPPRFSGRQFPNYSSELNVNALELEDSALYLCASRSGTGKGETQYFGPGTRLLVL.

CDR3 region: CASRKRGPDTGELFF. CDR3 DNA sequence: TGCGCCAGCCGTAAAAGGGGGCCGGACACCGGGGAGCTGTTTTTT. V and J are TRBV5-1 and TRBJ2-2, with TRBD1 matching over 7 bases. Germline CDR1 reads SGHRS; CDR2 reads YFSETQ. The CDR3 has 15 residues. V lost 7 bases to trimming and J lost 3 bases; unmatched junction nucleotides: 9.